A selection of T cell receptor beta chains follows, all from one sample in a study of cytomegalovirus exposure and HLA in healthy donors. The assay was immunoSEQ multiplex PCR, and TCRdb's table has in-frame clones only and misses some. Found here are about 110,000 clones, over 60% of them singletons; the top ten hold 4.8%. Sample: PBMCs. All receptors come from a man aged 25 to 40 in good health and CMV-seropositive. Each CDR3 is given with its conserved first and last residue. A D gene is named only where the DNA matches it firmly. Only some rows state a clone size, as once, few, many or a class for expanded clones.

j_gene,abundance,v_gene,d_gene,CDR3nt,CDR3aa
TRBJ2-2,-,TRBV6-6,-,TGTGCCAGCAGCCCCCCCGGGTCAAACACCGGGGAGCTGTTTTTT,CASSPPGSNTGELFF
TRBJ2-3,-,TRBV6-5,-,TGTGCCAGCAGTTACTCCTATTCGGGGGGCACAGATACGCAGTATTTT,CASSYSYSGGTDTQYF
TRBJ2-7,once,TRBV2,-,TGTGCCAGCAGTATGGAGGGTAGCCTCACCTACGAGCAGTACTTC,CASSMEGSLTYEQYF
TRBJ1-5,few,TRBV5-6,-,TGTGCCAGCAGCTTAAGGGGGGGACGACAGCCCCAGCATTTT,CASSLRGGRQPQHF
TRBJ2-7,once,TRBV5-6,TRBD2,TGTGCCAGCAGCTTCTTTGGCGGGGGGACCTACGAGCAGTACTTC,CASSFFGGGTYEQYF
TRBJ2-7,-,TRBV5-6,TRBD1,TGTGCCAGCAGCCCGGGACAGGGGGGGGACGAGCAGTACTTC,CASSPGQGGDEQYF
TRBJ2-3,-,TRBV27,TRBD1,TGTGCCAGCAGTCTACGGGACAGTTCCACAGATACGCAGTATTTT,CASSLRDSSTDTQYF
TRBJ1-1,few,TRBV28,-,TGTGCCAGCAGTTTACTGGGCGCTGAAGCTTTCTTT,CASSLLGAEAFF
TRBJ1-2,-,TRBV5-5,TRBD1,TGTGCCAGCAGCTTCGGGACAGGGGACTACGGCTACACCTTC,CASSFGTGDYGYTF
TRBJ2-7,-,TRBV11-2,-,TGTGCCAGCAGCTTAGGGACAAACTCCTACGAGCAGTACTTC,CASSLGTNSYEQYF
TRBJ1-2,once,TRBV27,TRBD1,TGTGCCAGCAGGCCAAGGACAGGCATTGACACCTTC,CASRPRTGIDTF
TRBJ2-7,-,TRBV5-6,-,TGTGCCAGCAGCTTGTTACAGGGCGCCTACGAGCAGTACTTC,CASSLLQGAYEQYF
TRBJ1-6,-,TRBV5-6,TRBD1,TGTGCCAGCAGCCCGGGACAGTATAATTCACCCCTCCACTTT,CASSPGQYNSPLHF
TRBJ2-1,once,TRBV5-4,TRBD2,TGTGCCAGCAGCCCCCGGGGGGGCCCGTACAATGAGCAGTTCTTC,CASSPRGGPYNEQFF
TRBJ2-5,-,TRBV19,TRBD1,TGTGCCAGTGGGGGGACAGGGGGTCGCCAAGAGACCCAGTACTTC,CASGGTGGRQETQYF
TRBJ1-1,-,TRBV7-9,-,TGTGCCAGCAGCCCCTCCCAGGGCCTGAACACTGAAGCTTTCTTT,CASSPSQGLNTEAFF
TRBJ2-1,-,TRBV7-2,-,TGTGCCAGCAGCTTAGATCGCGGGGGCCAACCCTACAATGAGCAGTTCTTC,CASSLDRGGQPYNEQFF
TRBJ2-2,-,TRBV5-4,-,TGTGCCAGCAGCTTGGTCGGCACCGGGGAGCTGTTTTTT,CASSLVGTGELFF
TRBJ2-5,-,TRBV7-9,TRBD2,TGTGCCAGCAGCCTGGACGCGGGGGGAGGGACCCAGTACTTC,CASSLDAGGGTQYF
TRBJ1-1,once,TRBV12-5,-,TGTGCTAGTGGTTTGAGCGGGGGTCGCACTGAAGCTTTCTTT,CASGLSGGRTEAFF
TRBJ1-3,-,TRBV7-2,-,TGTGCCAGCAGCTCCCGACAGATAGGAAACACCATATATTTT,CASSSRQIGNTIYF
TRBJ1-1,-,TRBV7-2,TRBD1,TGTGCCAGCAGCGCATACAGGGGTCTCACTGAAGCTTTCTTT,CASSAYRGLTEAFF
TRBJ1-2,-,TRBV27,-,TGTGCCAGCAGTTTATCGGGGCTCCGGACAGACGGCTACACCTTC,CASSLSGLRTDGYTF
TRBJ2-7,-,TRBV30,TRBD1,TGTGCCTGGAGTGCGACAGGGAACTACGAGCAGTACTTC,CAWSATGNYEQYF
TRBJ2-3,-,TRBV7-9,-,TGTGCCAGCAGCTTCCCCAGGGTAGACACAGATACGCAGTATTTT,CASSFPRVDTDTQYF
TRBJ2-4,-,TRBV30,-,TGTGCCTGGAGCGAGAGTTTAGCCAAAAACATTCAGTACTTC,CAWSESLAKNIQYF
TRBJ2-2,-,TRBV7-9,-,TGTGCCAGCAGCTTCCAAGGGGCCACCGGGGAGCTGTTTTTT,CASSFQGATGELFF
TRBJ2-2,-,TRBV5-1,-,TGCGCCAGCAGCCTGTGGTCGGGCACCGGGGAGCTGTTTTTT,CASSLWSGTGELFF
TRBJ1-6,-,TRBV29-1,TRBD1,TGCAGCGTTGTGACAGGGAGTTATAATTCACCCCTCCACTTT,CSVVTGSYNSPLHF
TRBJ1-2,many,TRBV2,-,TGTGCCAGCAGTGAATGGCGCAGGGACTACACCTTC,CASSEWRRDYTF
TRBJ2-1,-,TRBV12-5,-,TGTGCTAGTGGTTTGAATCGGGGGAATGAGCAGTTCTTC,CASGLNRGNEQFF
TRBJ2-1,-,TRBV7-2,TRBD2,TGTGCCAGCAGCTTAAGCCTAGCGGCTTACAATGAGCAGTTCTTC,CASSLSLAAYNEQFF
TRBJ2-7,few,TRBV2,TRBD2,TGTGCCAGCAAGAGCGGGACTAGCGGCTTCGACGAGCAGTACTTC,CASKSGTSGFDEQYF
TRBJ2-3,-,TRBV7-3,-,TGTGCCAGCAGCCTACAAAGCGCGGGGACAGATACGCAGTATTTT,CASSLQSAGTDTQYF
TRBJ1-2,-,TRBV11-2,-,TGTGCCAGCAGCTCCCACTGGCAGCGAACCAGCTATGGCTACACCTTC,CASSSHWQRTSYGYTF
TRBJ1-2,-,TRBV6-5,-,TGTGCCAGCAGTTATGGATCAGGTGGTGGCTACACCTTC,CASSYGSGGGYTF
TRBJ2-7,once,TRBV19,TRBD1,TGTGCCAGTAGTAACGGACAGGGAATTTCCTACGAGCAGTACTTC,CASSNGQGISYEQYF
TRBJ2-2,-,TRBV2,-,TGTGCCAGCAGCTCCGAGGACTATAAGAACACCGGGGAGCTGTTTTTT,CASSSEDYKNTGELFF
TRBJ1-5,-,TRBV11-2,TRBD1,TGTGCCAGCAGCTTAGGGACAGGGGAACTGAACAATCAGCCCCAGCATTTT,CASSLGTGELNNQPQHF
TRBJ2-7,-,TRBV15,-,TGTGCCACCAGCAGAGATAAACAGGGCGCCTACGAGCAGTACTTC,CATSRDKQGAYEQYF
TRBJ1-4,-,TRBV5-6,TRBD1,TGTGCCAGGGGAAACAGGGGTGAAAAACTGTTTTTT,CARGNRGEKLFF
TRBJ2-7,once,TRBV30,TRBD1,TGTGCCTGGAGTCCGGGACAGGGGAGCGAGCAGTACTTC,CAWSPGQGSEQYF
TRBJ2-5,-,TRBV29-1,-,TGCAGCGTGGAGGGGGGGGATTTCCAAGAGACCCAGTACTTC,CSVEGGDFQETQYF
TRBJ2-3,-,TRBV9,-,TGTGCCAGCAGCGTAGCTAAGGAGTCAGATACGCAGTATTTT,CASSVAKESDTQYF
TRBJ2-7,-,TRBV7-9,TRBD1,TGTTCCAGCAGCTTAGAAACAGGGGACGAGCAGTACTTC,CSSSLETGDEQYF
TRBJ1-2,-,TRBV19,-,TGTGCCAGTAGTATGAGTAAGGGGAACCCCTCCTATGGCTACACCTTC,CASSMSKGNPSYGYTF
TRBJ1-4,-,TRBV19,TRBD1,TGTGCCAGCCGCCTCGGGACAGGGTACGAAAAACTGTTTTTT,CASRLGTGYEKLFF
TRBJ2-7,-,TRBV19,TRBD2,TGTGCCACTAAGGGACTAGCGAGTTCCTACGAGCAGTACTTC,CATKGLASSYEQYF
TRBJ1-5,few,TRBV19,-,TGTGCCAGTGGACGGGGTGAGCCCCAGCATTTT,CASGRGEPQHF
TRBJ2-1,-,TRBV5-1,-,TGCGCCAGCAGCTTGATAACCGCGACCTACAATGAGCAGTTCTTC,CASSLITATYNEQFF
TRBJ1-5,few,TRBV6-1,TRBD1,TGTGCCAGCACCACGGGACAGGGTGATCAGCCCCAGCATTTT,CASTTGQGDQPQHF
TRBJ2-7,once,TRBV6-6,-,TGCGCCAGCAGTTACGGGCCAGTCCGCGAGCAGTACTTC,CASSYGPVREQYF
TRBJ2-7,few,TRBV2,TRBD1,TGTGCCAGCAGCGTAGGGGGCTACTCCTACGAGCAGTACTTC,CASSVGGYSYEQYF
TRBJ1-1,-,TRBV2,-,TGTGCCAGCAGTGCTTCCGGGAGCACTGAAGCTTTCTTT,CASSASGSTEAFF
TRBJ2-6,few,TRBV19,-,TGTGCCAGTAGTACTCACCGGGGGGGGGCCAACGTCCTGACTTTC,CASSTHRGGANVLTF
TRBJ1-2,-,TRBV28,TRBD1,TGTGCCAGCAGTTCCCCCCGGACAGGGGTGGGTGGCTACACCTTC,CASSSPRTGVGGYTF
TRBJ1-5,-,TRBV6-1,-,TGTGCCAGCAGGAATCTCTATAGCAATCAGCCCCAGCATTTT,CASRNLYSNQPQHF